These 23 T cell receptor beta chains were sequenced from one sample in a study of T cells in Graves' hyperthyroidism and ophthalmopathy. Authors of the study amplified TCR beta CDR3 regions from RNA transcripts. The HTBI primer set drove a first-round RT-PCR of the TCR CDR3. Each CDR3 protein is one row after TCRdb ran MiXCR on the multiplex PCR reads. In the table there are about 410,000 distinct CDR3 sequences, roughly 14% of which are singletons. The sample was blood. These receptors all come from a man younger than 35 with Graves' ophthalmopathy.

Many counts were recorded for this clonotype. V usage is TRBV6-2 or TRBV6-3 and J usage is TRBJ2-5, with 16 bases aligning to TRBD2. The junction had 12 bases not matched to a gene; V was cut back by 6 bases and J by 5 bases. Germline V CDR1 and CDR2: MNHEY, SVGEGT. The CDR3 loop spans 18 amino acids. CDR3 protein: CASREIPGLAGGPETQYF. CDR3 nucleotides: TGTGCCAGCAGAGAAATTCCGGGACTAGCGGGAGGGCCTGAGACCCAGTACTTC.

This clonotype was detected ten times or more. The chain employs TRBV7-3 and TRBJ2-4; 7 bases agree with TRBD2. Trimming removed 0 bases from V and 3 bases from J; junction bases left unmatched: 8. This CDR3 is 17 amino acids long. Germline CDR1 and CDR2: SGHTA and FQGTGA. The CDR3 loop is CASSLTLAGVVKNIQYF. In nucleotides, the CDR3 is TGTGCCAGCAGCTTAACTCTCGCGGGAGTAGTCAAAAACATTCAGTACTTC.

This clonotype was seen at least ten times. This chain joins TRBV5-1 and TRBJ1-1, with D maybe TRBD1 (6 bases). The germline CDR1 and CDR2 sequences are SGHRS and YFSETQ. The CDR3 spans 12 residues. Trimming removed 7 bases at V and 5 bases at J, with 12 bases between. CDR3 sequence (DNA): TGCGCCAGCGGACTAACAGGGACTGAAGCTTTCTTT. This codes for CASGLTGTEAFF.

This clonotype was observed many times. The V gene is TRBV7-6, the J gene TRBJ2-2, with D perhaps matching TRBD1 (5 bases). The CDR3 covers 17 residues. With 0 bases removed from V and 4 bases from J, the gap between germline ends came to 15 bases. Looked up from germline, CDR1 is SGHVS and CDR2 is FNYEAQ. The CDR3 reads CASSLARDESGTGELFF. The CDR3 DNA is TGTGCCAGCAGCTTAGCCAGGGATGAATCGGGCACCGGGGAGCTGTTTTTT.

This clonotype showed up many times. The CDR3 sequence is CASSTGADGANVLTF. CDR3 DNA: TGTGCCAGCAGCACAGGGGCCGACGGGGCCAACGTCCTGACTTTC. The chain couples TRBV6-1 to TRBJ2-6; 7 bases agree with TRBD1. V shed 6 bases, J shed 4 bases, and the junction held 6 bases outside the gene matches. CDR3 length equals 15 residues. Germline V lookup: CDR1 MNHNS, CDR2 SASEGT.

There are many counts of this clonotype. The chain uses TRBV20-1 and TRBJ2-1, with 7 nucleotides matching TRBD2. The J segment lost 8 bases and the V segment lost 1 base, leaving 8 bases of the junction unmatched. The length of the CDR3 is 14 residues. Per germline, CDR1 DFQATT and CDR2 SNEGSKA (reference sequence). The CDR3 region is CSARGGTSVYEQFF. DNA of the CDR3: TGCAGTGCTAGAGGGGGAACTAGCGTATATGAGCAGTTCTTC.

This clonotype was detected only a few times. The rearrangement links TRBV9 to TRBJ2-7; 11 positions match TRBD1. Losses at the gene ends were 0 bases for V and 6 bases for J; bases not matched to a gene: 2. CDR3 size: 14 residues. From germline, CDR1 is SGDLS and CDR2 YYNGEE. CDR3 nucleotide sequence: TGTGCCAGCAGCGTAGGGACAGGGGGCTTCGAGCAGTACTTC. As protein: CASSVGTGGFEQYF.

The sample holds many counts of this clonotype. The chain recombines TRBV2 with TRBJ2-5; D not certain. Germline V gene lookup returns CDR1 SNHLY and CDR2 FYNNEI. This CDR3 is 13 amino acids long. V was shortened by 4 bases and J by 1 base, with 7 bases between the two germline ends. CDR3 DNA: TGTGCCAGCAGTGGAACAGTCCAAGAGACCCAGTACTTC. Translating gives CASSGTVQETQYF. Using reference TRBV2 and TRBJ2-5 for the parts outside the CDR3, the full variable domain is EPEVTQTPSHQVTQMGQEVILRCVPISNHLYFYWYRQILGQKVEFLVSFYNNEISEKSEIFDDQFSVERPDGSNFTLKIRSTKLEDSAMYFCASSGTVQETQYFGPGTRLLVL.

This clonotype was seen only a few times. The rearrangement links TRBV7-9 to TRBJ2-2; D remains ambiguous. Trimming left V 5 bases short and J 0 bases short, with 10 bases between. The germline gives CDR1 SEHNR, CDR2 FQNEAQ (reference sequence). The CDR3 runs 15 residues. CDR3 nucleotide sequence: TGTGCCAGCAGCCCCCCGGCAACGAACACCGGGGAGCTGTTTTTT. Translated: CASSPPATNTGELFF.

This clonotype has at least ten counts. The chain recombines TRBV7-3 with TRBJ2-7; possible D gene TRBD2, 7 bases. This CDR3 region has 16 residues. Germline V CDR1 and CDR2: SGHTA, FQGTGA. Trimming pared 5 bases from V and 0 bases from J, leaving 17 bases between. The CDR3 is CASSVPRGGSSYEQYF. The CDR3 DNA follows: TGTGCCAGCAGCGTCCCGAGGGGGGGGAGCTCCTACGAGCAGTACTTC.

Many counts were recorded for this clonotype. The V gene is TRBV5-6, the J gene TRBJ2-5; TRBD2 agrees at 11 bases. Looked up from germline, CDR1 is SGHDT and CDR2 is YYEEEE. J gave up 2 bases and V 4 bases, and 4 bases lay outside the gene matches. The CDR3 contains 15 residues. CDR3 nucleotide sequence: TGTGCCAGCAGCGGGGGACTAGCGGCACAAGAGACCCAGTACTTC. Protein: CASSGGLAAQETQYF.

This clonotype has only a few counts. This sequence joins TRBV6-1 and TRBJ2-3, with 7 bases identical to TRBD2. J was trimmed by 1 base and V by 5 bases; bases with no gene match: 9. The CDR3 has 16 residues. Germline V gives CDR1 MNHNS, CDR2 SASEGT. The CDR3 coding sequence is TGTGCCAGCAGTTCAGGGAAAACTAGCGGCACAGATACGCAGTATTTT. Protein sequence: CASSSGKTSGTDTQYF.

This clonotype was observed many times. V usage is TRBV12-3 or TRBV12-4 and J usage is TRBJ1-4; the D is unclear. CDR3 size: 15 residues. The V gene lost 4 bases and the J gene lost 0 bases, with 9 bases spanning the gap. The CDR3 bases are TGTGCCAGCAGTTCCCGTGAGCCAACTAATGAAAAACTGTTTTTT. It translates to CASSSREPTNEKLFF.

Here the CDR3 reads CASSDPSGSSYNEQFF. CDR3 in DNA: TGTGCCAGCAGTGATCCTAGCGGGAGCTCCTACAATGAGCAGTTCTTC. The chain joins TRBV6-1 to TRBJ2-1; 10 bases fit TRBD2. The germline CDR1 and CDR2 sequences are MNHNS and SASEGT. The ends lost 3 bases at V and 0 bases at J; junction bases unmatched: 2. The CDR3 runs 16 residues.

The V call is TRBV3-1, the J call TRBJ2-7; unclear D gene. Germline CDR1 is LGHDT and CDR2 is YNNKEL (reference sequence). The CDR3 extends over 16 amino acids. Trimming stripped 0 bases from V and 0 bases from J, with 12 bases between. Written as DNA, the CDR3 is TGTGCCAGCAGCCAAGATGGCGCACAAGTCTCCTACGAGCAGTACTTC. The encoded protein is CASSQDGAQVSYEQYF.

This clonotype was seen many times. The chain uses TRBV7-9 and TRBJ2-3, with a weak D call TRBD2 (7 bases). The germline gives CDR1 SEHNR, CDR2 FQNEAQ (reference sequence). Trimming stripped 6 bases from V and 2 bases from J, with 21 bases between. CDR3 length: 17 amino acids. The CDR3 spells CASRLGGAREITDTQYF. DNA of the CDR3: TGTGCCAGCAGGCTAGGGGGGGCGCGGGAGATCACAGATACGCAGTATTTT.

Concerning this clonotype itself: This could be a read error, since a much larger clone is one nucleotide away. The J gene is TRBJ2-7, the V gene TRBV30; no clear D. Germline-derived CDR1 and CDR2 are GTSNPN and SVGIG (reference sequence). Trimming cost V 5 bases and J 3 bases, with 20 bases left between them. The CDR3 totals 15 residues. Here the CDR3 reads CAWGVGQVANYEQYF. CDR3 coding DNA: TGTGCCTGGGGAGTCGGTCAGGTCGCCAACTACGAGCAGTACTTC.

This clonotype was seen at least ten times. The J gene is TRBJ1-2, the V gene TRBV5-1, with 10 bases lining up with TRBD1. After removal of 7 bases from V and 5 bases from J, the junction contained 8 bases not matched to a gene. The CDR3 runs 14 residues. Germline V gives CDR1 SGHRS, CDR2 YFSETQ. CDR3 protein: CASREGTGDYGYTF. CDR3 nucleotides: TGCGCCAGCCGAGAAGGGACAGGGGATTATGGCTACACCTTC.

This clonotype was recorded many times. The rearrangement uses TRBV7-2 and TRBJ2-1; 9 bases are shared with TRBD1. Trimming removed 4 bases from V and 5 bases from J; junction bases left unmatched: 3. The CDR3 runs 14 residues. Germline V gene data show CDR1 as SGHTA and CDR2 as FQGNSA. CDR3 sequence reads: CASSSRTGDNEQFF. The CDR3 DNA sequence: TGTGCCAGCAGCTCCCGGACAGGGGACAATGAGCAGTTCTTC.

This clonotype was recorded at least ten times. The J gene is TRBJ2-5, the V gene TRBV6-5; D is perhaps TRBD1 (6 bases). The CDR3 totals 17 residues. V gave up 2 bases and J gave up 1 base, with 17 bases separating them. Germline lookup yields CDR1 MNHEY and CDR2 SVGAGI. The CDR3 sequence: CASSYPRMQGPQETQYF. CDR3 nucleotides: TGTGCCAGCAGTTACCCGCGGATGCAGGGGCCCCAAGAGACCCAGTACTTC.

Ten or more counts support this clonotype. The rearrangement joins TRBV12-3 or TRBV12-4 to TRBJ2-3, with TRBD2 identical over 7 bases. The length of the CDR3 is 13 residues. The trim removed 8 bases at V and 9 bases at J, leaving 11 bases unmatched. The CDR3 loop reads CASALVGGETQYF. For the CDR3, the DNA is TGTGCCAGCGCCCTGGTGGGAGGGGAGACGCAGTATTTT.

This rearrangement joins TRBV4-1 to TRBJ2-7; D is perhaps TRBD2 (5 bases). CDR3 length equals 14 residues. Per germline, CDR1 MGHRA and CDR2 YSYEKL. V lost 0 bases to trimming and J lost 6 bases, with 12 bases between them. CDR3 region: CASSQDVGVGEQYF. CDR3 DNA sequence: TGCGCCAGCAGCCAAGACGTGGGAGTTGGCGAGCAGTACTTC.

This clonotype was observed at least ten times. The chain combines TRBV10-1 with TRBJ2-2; perhaps TRBD2 as D (6 bases). The CDR3 is 16 amino acids. Germline V CDR1 and CDR2: WNHNN, SYGVQD (reference sequence). Trimming pared 4 bases from V and 0 bases from J, leaving 12 bases between. The CDR3 reads CASSGGERSNTGELFF. DNA of the CDR3: TGCGCCAGCAGTGGGGGGGAGCGCTCGAACACCGGGGAGCTGTTTTTT.